This T cell receptor beta chain was identified during a study of blood T cell repertoires in COVID-19. Study-wide context: Samples representing acute and convalescent COVID-19 were sourced from the United States, Italy and Spain.

The CDR3 has 13 amino acids. The V gene's germline CDR1 is SEHNR and CDR2 FQNEAQ (reference sequence). V was cut by 3 bases and J by 6 bases, with 10 bases left in between. Authors' processing steps: Estimation of nucleated cell counts relied on the amplification of reference gene primers. Libraries were prepared by immunoSEQ multiplex PCR; TCRdb keeps only in-frame clonotypes and omits some of them. The V and J calls and the clone size are those of that table, but D and trimming were determined from the DNA. The sample shows about 440,000 clones, roughly 90% of them seen only once. This clone was counted a few times.

The clonotype was recovered from a woman in her twenties or thirties with acute or convalescent COVID-19. The chain couples TRBV7-9 to TRBJ2-3, with D perhaps TRBD2 (6 bases). The specimen sequenced was peripheral blood. The CDR3 coding sequence is TGTGCCAGCAGCTTGCTAGCGTTCGATACGCAGTATTTT. Translation: CASSLLAFDTQYF.